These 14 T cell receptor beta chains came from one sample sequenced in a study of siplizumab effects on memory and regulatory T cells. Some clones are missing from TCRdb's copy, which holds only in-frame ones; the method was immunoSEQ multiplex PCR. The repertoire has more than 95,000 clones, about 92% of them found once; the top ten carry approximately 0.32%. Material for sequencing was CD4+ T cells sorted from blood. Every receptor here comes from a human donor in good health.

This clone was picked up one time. The CDR3 loop reads CASRGSSTGELFF. The CDR3 DNA is TGTGCCAGCAGGGGGTCCTCCACCGGGGAGCTGTTTTTT. The chain has TRBV6-4 and TRBJ2-2; the D is unclear. The CDR3 spans 13 residues. Germline V gene sequence: CDR1 MRHNA, CDR2 SNTAGT. Trimming left V 6 bases short and J 4 bases short, with 9 bases between.

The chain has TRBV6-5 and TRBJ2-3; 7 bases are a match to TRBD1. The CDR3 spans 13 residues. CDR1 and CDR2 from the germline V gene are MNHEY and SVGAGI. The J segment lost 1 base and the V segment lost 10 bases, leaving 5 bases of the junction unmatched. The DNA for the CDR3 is TGTGCCACCAGACAGGGTGGCACAGATACGCAGTATTTT. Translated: CATRQGGTDTQYF.

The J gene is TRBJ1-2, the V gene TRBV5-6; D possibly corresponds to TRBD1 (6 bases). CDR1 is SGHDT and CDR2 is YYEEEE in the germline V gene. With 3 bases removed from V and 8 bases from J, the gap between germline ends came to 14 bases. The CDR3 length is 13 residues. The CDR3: CASSSEDRSGYTF. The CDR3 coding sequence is TGTGCCAGCAGCTCTGAGGACAGAAGCGGCTACACCTTC. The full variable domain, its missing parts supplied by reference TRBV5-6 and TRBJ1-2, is DAGVTQSPTHLIKTRGQQVTLRCSPKSGHDTVSWYQQALGQGPQFIFQYYEEEERQRGNFPDRFSGHQFPNYSSELNVNALLLGDSALYLCASSSEDRSGYTFGSGTRLTVV.

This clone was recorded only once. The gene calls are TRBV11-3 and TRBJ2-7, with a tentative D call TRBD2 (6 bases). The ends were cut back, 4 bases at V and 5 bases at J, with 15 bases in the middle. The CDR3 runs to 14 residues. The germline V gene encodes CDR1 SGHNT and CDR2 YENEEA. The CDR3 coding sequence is TGTGCCAGCAGCTCCTCGGGAGTTGGAGACGAGCAGTACTTC. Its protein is CASSSSGVGDEQYF.

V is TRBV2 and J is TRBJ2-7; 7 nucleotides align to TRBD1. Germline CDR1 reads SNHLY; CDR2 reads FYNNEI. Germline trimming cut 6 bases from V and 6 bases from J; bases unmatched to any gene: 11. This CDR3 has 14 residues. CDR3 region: CASRETTGPVEQYF. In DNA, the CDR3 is TGTGCCAGCAGGGAAACGACAGGGCCAGTCGAGCAGTACTTC. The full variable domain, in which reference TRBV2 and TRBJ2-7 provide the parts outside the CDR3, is EPEVTQTPSHQVTQMGQEVILRCVPISNHLYFYWYRQILGQKVEFLVSFYNNEISEKSEIFDDQFSVERPDGSNFTLKIRSTKLEDSAMYFCASRETTGPVEQYFGPGTRLTVT.

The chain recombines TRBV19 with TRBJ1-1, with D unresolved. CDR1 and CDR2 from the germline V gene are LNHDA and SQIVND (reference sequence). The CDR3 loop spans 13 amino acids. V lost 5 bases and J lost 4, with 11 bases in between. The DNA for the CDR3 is TGTGCCAGTAGTCCGCGACAAACCACTGAAGCTTTCTTT. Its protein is CASSPRQTTEAFF.

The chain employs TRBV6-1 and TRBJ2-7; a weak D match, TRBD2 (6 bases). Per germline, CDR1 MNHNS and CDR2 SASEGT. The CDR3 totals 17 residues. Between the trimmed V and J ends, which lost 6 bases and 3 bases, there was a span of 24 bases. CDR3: CASRERPDGGARYEQYF. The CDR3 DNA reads TGTGCCAGCAGAGAAAGACCCGACGGGGGTGCCCGCTACGAGCAGTACTTC.

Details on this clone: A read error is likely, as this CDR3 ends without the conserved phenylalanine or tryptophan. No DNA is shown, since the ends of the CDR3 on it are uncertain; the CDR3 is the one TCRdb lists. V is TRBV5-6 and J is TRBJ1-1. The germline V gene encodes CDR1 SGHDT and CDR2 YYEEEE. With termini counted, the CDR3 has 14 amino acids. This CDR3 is CASRLGQPGSGFTI.

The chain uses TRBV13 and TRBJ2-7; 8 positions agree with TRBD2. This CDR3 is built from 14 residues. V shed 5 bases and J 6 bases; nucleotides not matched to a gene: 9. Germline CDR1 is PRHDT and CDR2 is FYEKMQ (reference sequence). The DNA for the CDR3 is TGTGCCAGCAGCCCGGGGACTAGGGGCGGCGAGCAGTACTTC. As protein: CASSPGTRGGEQYF.

CDR3 residues: CASSRPEQETQYF. The CDR3 DNA is TGTGCCAGTAGTAGGCCGGAACAAGAGACCCAGTACTTC. V gene TRBV19 combines with J gene TRBJ2-5; D not certain. The CDR3 has 13 amino acids. Germline lookup yields CDR1 LNHDA and CDR2 SQIVND (reference sequence). The V gene lost 4 bases and the J gene lost 2 bases, with 8 bases spanning the gap. Combining the CDR3 with reference TRBV19 and TRBJ2-5 gives the whole variable domain DGGITQSPKYLFRKEGQNVTLSCEQNLNHDAMYWYRQDPGQGLRLIYYSQIVNDFQKGDIAEGYSVSREKKESFPLTVTSAQKNPTAFYLCASSRPEQETQYFGPGTRLLVL.

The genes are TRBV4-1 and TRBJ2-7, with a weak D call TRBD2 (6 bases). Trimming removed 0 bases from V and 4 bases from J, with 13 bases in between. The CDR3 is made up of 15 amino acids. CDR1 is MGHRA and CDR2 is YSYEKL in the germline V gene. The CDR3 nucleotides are TGCGCCAGCAGCCAAGATCGGAACGGAGGGTACGAGCAGTACTTC. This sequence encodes CASSQDRNGGYEQYF.

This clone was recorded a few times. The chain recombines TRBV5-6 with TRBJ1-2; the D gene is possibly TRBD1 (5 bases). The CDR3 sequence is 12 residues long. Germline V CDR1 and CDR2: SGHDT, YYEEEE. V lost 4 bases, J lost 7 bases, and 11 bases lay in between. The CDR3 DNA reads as TGTGCCAGCAGCCCGGACACGGTTGGCTACACCTTC. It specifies CASSPDTVGYTF.

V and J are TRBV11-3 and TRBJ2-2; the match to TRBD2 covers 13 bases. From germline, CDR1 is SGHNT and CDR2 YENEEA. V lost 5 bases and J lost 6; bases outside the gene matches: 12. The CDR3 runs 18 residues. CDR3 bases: TGTGCCAGCAGCCGAGGAATGTCACTAGCGGGAGGGCCCGGGGAGCTGTTTTTT. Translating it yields CASSRGMSLAGGPGELFF. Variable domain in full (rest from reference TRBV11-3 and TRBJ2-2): EAGVVQSPRYKIIEKKQPVAFWCNPISGHNTLYWYLQNLGQGPELLIRYENEEAVDDSQLPKDRFSAERLKGVDSTLKIQPAELGDSAVYLCASSRGMSLAGGPGELFFGEGSRLTVL.

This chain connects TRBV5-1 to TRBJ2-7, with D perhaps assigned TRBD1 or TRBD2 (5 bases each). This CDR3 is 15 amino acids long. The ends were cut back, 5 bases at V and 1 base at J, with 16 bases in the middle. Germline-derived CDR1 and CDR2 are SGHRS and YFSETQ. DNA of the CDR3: TGCGCCAGCAGGGAGGACGGTGCAGGGTCCTACGAGCAGTACTTC. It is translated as CASREDGAGSYEQYF.